A single sample is the source of the 8 T cell receptor beta chains below, sequenced in a study of cytomegalovirus exposure and HLA in healthy donors. The PCR had 60 Vbeta and 13 Jbeta primers. Repertoires were generated with immunoSEQ multiplex PCR, while TCRdb's copy carries only in-frame clones and drops some. Here the sample spans 120,000 or so clones, over 65% being singletons. Sequenced sample: PBMCs. These receptors were obtained from a woman aged 40 to 50 in good health and CMV-seropositive.

Of note for this clone: The same CDR3 also results from other DNA sequences found in this sample. The chain links TRBV6-5 to TRBJ1-3; a weak D match, TRBD1 (6 bases). The CDR3 loop spans 15 amino acids. Trimming removed 6 bases from V and 4 bases from J, with 16 bases in between. In germline, CDR1 is MNHEY, CDR2 SVGAGI. CDR3 coding DNA: TGTGCCAGCAGGCCGGACATGGGGACAGGAAACACCATATATTTT. Protein product: CASRPDMGTGNTIYF.

The chain has TRBV7-6 and TRBJ2-7; 8 bases align to TRBD1. V gave up 1 base and J gave up 2 bases; unmatched junction bases: 4. CDR1 is SGHVS, CDR2 FNYEAQ, per germline. The CDR3 extends over 15 amino acids. The CDR3 protein is CASSLVGTGAYEQYF. CDR3 DNA sequence: TGTGCCAGCAGCTTAGTTGGGACAGGCGCCTACGAGCAGTACTTC.

The V call is TRBV18, the J call TRBJ2-7; D might be TRBD2 (6 bases). CDR3 size: 14 residues. Trimming removed 4 bases from V and 0 bases from J, with 10 bases in between. Germline V gives CDR1 KGHSH, CDR2 LQKENI. The CDR3 DNA reads TGTGCCAGCTCACGACTAGTCTCCTCCTACGAGCAGTACTTC. This codes for CASSRLVSSYEQYF.

The J gene is TRBJ2-3, the V gene TRBV19; 13 bases line up with TRBD2. The CDR3 runs 17 residues. V shed 4 bases, J shed 6 bases, and the junction held 10 bases outside the gene matches. Germline CDR1 and CDR2: LNHDA and SQIVND (reference sequence). The DNA of the CDR3 is TGTGCCAGTAGTACCGGGACTAGCGGGACCTCACAGGATACGCAGTATTTT. This sequence encodes CASSTGTSGTSQDTQYF.

This clone has just a few counts. The gene calls are TRBV5-1 and TRBJ1-1; D gene unclear. V lost 0 bases and J lost 4, with 10 bases in between. The V gene's germline CDR1 is SGHRS and CDR2 YFSETQ. CDR3 length equals 14 residues. As DNA, the CDR3 is TGCGCCAGCAGCTTGGCCCTATCTGGCACTGAAGCTTTCTTT. Protein sequence: CASSLALSGTEAFF.

This clone was found once. V gene TRBV7-6 combines with J gene TRBJ1-1; unclear D gene. CDR3 length equals 14 residues. Germline CDR1 and CDR2: SGHVS and FNYEAQ. V gave up 5 bases and J gave up 7 bases, with 17 bases separating them. The CDR3 protein is CASSATGAGIEAFF. The CDR3 nucleotides are TGTGCCAGCAGCGCCACCGGCGCGGGCATTGAAGCTTTCTTT.

The chain uses TRBV19 and TRBJ1-2, with D unresolved. This CDR3 has 12 residues. V shed 6 bases and J shed 1 base, with 6 bases lying between them. CDR1 LNHDA and CDR2 SQIVND come from the germline V gene (reference sequence). CDR3 amino acids: CASRRINYGYTF. CDR3 coding DNA: TGTGCCAGTAGGCGCATTAACTATGGCTACACCTTC.

This chain joins TRBV27 and TRBJ2-5; no firm D call. Trimming took 6 bases from V and 1 from J, leaving 12 bases between them. The CDR3 consists of 14 residues. The germline V gene encodes CDR1 MNHEY and CDR2 SMNVEV (reference sequence). CDR3 protein: CASRSTEIQETQYF. The DNA for the CDR3 is TGTGCCAGCAGATCTACTGAGATCCAAGAGACCCAGTACTTC.